This entry lists 10 T cell receptor beta chains sequenced from one sample in a study of blood T cell repertoires in COVID-19. Profiled with immunoSEQ multiplex PCR; TCRdb holds only in-frame clones, not every one. The table includes 390,000 or so clones, roughly nine tenths detected once. The sequencing input was PBMCs or T cells enriched from blood (not recorded which). The receptors come from a young man who had recovered from COVID-19.

This chain connects TRBV19 to TRBJ2-1, with TRBD2 matching 11 bases. Germline V gene sequence: CDR1 LNHDA, CDR2 SQIVND (reference sequence). V was clipped by 6 bases and J by 5 bases; unmatched bases: 9. This CDR3 is 16 amino acids long. CDR3 amino acids: CASRALAGGAHNEQFF. CDR3 coding DNA: TGTGCCAGTAGGGCCCTAGCGGGAGGTGCCCACAATGAGCAGTTCTTC. Full variable domain (rest looked up from reference TRBV19 and TRBJ2-1): DGGITQSPKYLFRKEGQNVTLSCEQNLNHDAMYWYRQDPGQGLRLIYYSQIVNDFQKGDIAEGYSVSREKKESFPLTVTSAQKNPTAFYLCASRALAGGAHNEQFFGPGTRLTVL.

V usage is TRBV18 and J usage is TRBJ1-5; a possible D gene is TRBD1 (6 bases). This CDR3 is 16 amino acids long. The V and J ends lost 2 bases and 6 bases respectively, with 17 bases between them. Per the germline V gene, CDR1 is KGHSH and CDR2 is LQKENI. In DNA, the CDR3 is TGTGCCAGCTCACCAGTGTCAGGGGAGCGCGGTCAGCCCCAGCATTTT. This gives the protein CASSPVSGERGQPQHF.

The chain couples TRBV4-3 to TRBJ2-1; D gene uncertain. The CDR3 extends over 13 amino acids. Trimming cost V 1 base and J 7 bases, with 8 bases left between them. Germline lookup yields CDR1 LGHNA and CDR2 YSLEER. CDR3 protein: CASSQVDSNEQFF. Written as DNA, the CDR3 is TGCGCCAGCAGCCAAGTAGATAGTAATGAGCAGTTCTTC.

V and J are TRBV28 and TRBJ1-2; D call uncertain. V lost 3 bases, J lost 5 bases, and 7 bases lay in between. Germline CDR1 is MDHEN and CDR2 is SYDVKM. This CDR3 contains 12 residues. The CDR3 region has the DNA TGTGCCAGCAGTTTTAAACTATATGGCTACACCTTC. Its translation is CASSFKLYGYTF.

CDR3 protein: CASSEGQGRLRLHF. For the CDR3, the DNA is TGTGCCAGCAGCGAAGGACAGGGGAGGCTTCGCCTCCACTTT. The chain employs TRBV9 and TRBJ1-6; 9 bases agree with TRBD1. The CDR3 is 14 residues long. The ends lost 3 bases at V and 15 bases at J; junction bases unmatched: 10. Per germline, CDR1 SGDLS and CDR2 YYNGEE.

This chain links TRBV18 with TRBJ2-2; a possible D gene is TRBD2 (5 bases). Looked up from germline, CDR1 is KGHSH and CDR2 is LQKENI. The V end was cut by 3 bases, the J end by 5 bases, with 16 bases between. This CDR3 has 16 residues. CDR3 bases: TGTGCCAGCTCACCCCGCCTGGACGGGAATACCGGGGAGCTGTTTTTT. This gives the protein CASSPRLDGNTGELFF. The full variable domain, rest sourced from reference TRBV18 and TRBJ2-2, is NAGVMQNPRHLVRRRGQEARLRCSPMKGHSHVYWYRQLPEEGLKFMVYLQKENIIDESGMPKERFSAEFPKEGPSILRIQQVVRGDSAAYFCASSPRLDGNTGELFFGEGSRLTVL.

This chain joins TRBV2 and TRBJ1-4; D is possibly TRBD1 (6 bases). CDR1 and CDR2 from the germline V gene are SNHLY and FYNNEI. The V end was cut by 2 bases, the J end by 8 bases, with 15 bases between. The CDR3 has 15 amino acids. In nucleotides, the CDR3 is TGTGCCAGCAGTGAATTTGGGACATCGCACGAAAAACTGTTTTTT. Translating it yields CASSEFGTSHEKLFF.

The CDR3 bases are TGTGCCAGCTCGGCCGGGACTTTCAGTTTGGGGACTGAAGCTTTCTTT. Protein: CASSAGTFSLGTEAFF. The J gene is TRBJ1-1, the V gene TRBV18; D might be TRBD1 (5 bases). The length of the CDR3 is 16 residues. V lost 6 bases and J 5 bases, leaving 22 bases between the germline ends. Germline V gene data show CDR1 as KGHSH and CDR2 as LQKENI.

The rearrangement links TRBV19 to TRBJ1-3; D is ambiguous. The CDR3 runs 15 residues. Germline V gives CDR1 LNHDA, CDR2 SQIVND (reference sequence). V lost 4 bases and J 0 bases, leaving 10 bases between the germline ends. The CDR3 loop is CASSTRAFSGNTIYF. DNA of the CDR3: TGTGCCAGTAGTACGCGGGCGTTCTCTGGAAACACCATATATTTT. Full variable domain (missing parts from reference TRBV19 and TRBJ1-3): DGGITQSPKYLFRKEGQNVTLSCEQNLNHDAMYWYRQDPGQGLRLIYYSQIVNDFQKGDIAEGYSVSREKKESFPLTVTSAQKNPTAFYLCASSTRAFSGNTIYFGEGSWLTVV.

V and J are TRBV28 and TRBJ1-2, with D unclear. Between the trimmed V and J ends, which lost 5 bases and 6 bases, there was a span of 4 bases. There are 10 residues in the CDR3. From germline, CDR1 is MDHEN and CDR2 SYDVKM. CDR3 sequence: CASSQNGYTF. CDR3 nucleotides: TGTGCCAGCAGTCAAAATGGCTACACCTTC.